Listed below are T cell receptor beta chains from one sample, sequenced in a study of cytomegalovirus exposure and HLA in healthy donors. The table came from immunoSEQ multiplex PCR; TCRdb's copy has only in-frame clones and leaves some out. The table lists about 96,000 clones, approximately 72% of them singletons. The sequencing sample was made of PBMCs. All receptors derive from a female donor in good health and CMV-seropositive. The CDR3 runs from the conserved cysteine through the conserved F or W. Each record gives: D gene, J gene, clone size, V gene, CDR3 protein, CDR3 DNA. A D gene is named only where the DNA matches it firmly. Size tells how often a clone was seen (once, few, many) or the class of an expanded clone, and some rows leave it out.

. TRBJ1-1 . TRBV28 CASSLGRERGLEAFF TGTGCCAGCAGTTTAGGAAGGGAGCGGGGTTTAGAAGCTTTCTTT
TRBD1 TRBJ1-5 . TRBV28 CASRRDSSNQPQHF TGTGCCAGCCGACGGGACAGTAGCAATCAGCCCCAGCATTTT
TRBD2 TRBJ2-4 . TRBV7-9 CASSRPLAGGSLAKNIQYF TGTGCCAGCAGCCGACCACTAGCGGGGGGGTCCCTAGCCAAAAACATTCAGTACTTC
TRBD1 TRBJ2-3 . TRBV7-9 CASSRQGHSTDTQYF TGTGCCAGCAGCCGACAGGGACACAGCACAGATACGCAGTATTTT
. TRBJ1-1 . TRBV7-9 CASSTGHLNTEAFF TGTGCCAGCAGCACGGGACACCTGAACACTGAAGCTTTCTTT
. TRBJ1-6 . TRBV6-5 CASKRGSYNSPLHF TGTGCCAGCAAGAGAGGCTCCTATAATTCACCCCTCCACTTT
. TRBJ2-5 . TRBV6-6 CASSYEGGTQETQYF TGTGCCAGCAGTTATGAAGGGGGAACCCAAGAGACCCAGTACTTC
TRBD2 TRBJ2-3 . TRBV11-2 CASSTPGTSGGASPDTQYF TGTGCCAGCAGCACCCCGGGGACTAGCGGGGGGGCCAGTCCAGATACGCAGTATTTT
TRBD2 TRBJ2-5 once TRBV10-3 CAISESAGASQETQYF TGTGCCATCAGTGAGTCCGCGGGAGCTAGCCAAGAGACCCAGTACTTC
TRBD1 TRBJ2-3 . TRBV30 CAWAGGDGTDTQYF TGTGCCTGGGCAGGGGGAGATGGCACAGATACGCAGTATTTT
TRBD1 TRBJ1-5 . TRBV28 CASSTGGAEPQHF TGTGCCAGCAGCACAGGGGGCGCGGAGCCCCAGCATTTT
. TRBJ2-7 . TRBV28 CASSLSSYEQYF TGTGCCAGCAGCCTTAGCTCGTACGAGCAGTACTTC
. TRBJ1-4 few TRBV10-3 CAISLGGGLNEKLFF TGTGCCATCAGCCTCGGCGGGGGGCTTAATGAAAAACTGTTTTTT
TRBD1 TRBJ1-2 few TRBV30 CAFTQDRPNHGYTF TGTGCCTTCACTCAGGACAGGCCTAACCATGGCTACACCTTC
TRBD1 TRBJ2-7 . TRBV9 CASSAQGDIYEQYF TGTGCCAGCAGCGCACAGGGGGACATCTACGAGCAGTACTTC
TRBD1 TRBJ1-1 . TRBV13 CASSLGQRTGGTEAFF TGTGCCAGCAGCTTAGGCCAAAGGACAGGCGGCACTGAAGCTTTCTTT
. TRBJ1-2 . TRBV5-4 CASSFSNFYGYTF TGTGCCAGCAGCTTCTCCAACTTCTATGGCTACACCTTC
. TRBJ2-6 . TRBV15 CATSRATGSSGANVLTF TGTGCCACCAGCAGAGCAACAGGTAGCTCTGGGGCCAACGTCCTGACTTTC
. TRBJ2-3 . TRBV6-5 CASTEDVQGTQYF TGTGCCAGCACCGAGGACGTCCAGGGTACGCAGTATTTT
TRBD2 TRBJ2-7 . TRBV7-9 CASSLGTSGRKAREQYF TGTGCCAGCAGCCTTGGGACTAGCGGGAGGAAAGCTCGCGAGCAGTACTTC
. TRBJ1-2 . TRBV28 CASSLRPGFYGYTF TGTGCCAGCAGTTTAAGGCCCGGGTTCTATGGCTACACCTTC
TRBD1 TRBJ1-1 . TRBV19 CASTYGDSPTEAFF TGTGCCAGTACCTACGGGGACAGCCCCACTGAAGCTTTCTTT